This T cell receptor (beta chain) was retrieved from a study of blood T cells in healthy people across ages. Study-wide points: Greater diversity and more naive CD4+ cells were seen in long-lived donors than in aged donors.

The germline V gene encodes CDR1 DFQATT and CDR2 SNEGSKA (reference sequence). Trimming took 0 bases from V and 5 from J; bases not matched to a gene: 7. The CDR3 has 14 residues. This clonotype has more than one count but fewer than ten. Its antigen is still unknown. PCR was performed a second time for roughly 7 to 12 cycles using a sample-barcoded 5' primer and a J-beta primer mix. Through a template-switch adaptor with 12 random nucleotides, each cDNA molecule received a tag. TCRdb recomputed calls from the 5' RACE reads with MiXCR, one row per CDR3 protein. The sample has 850,000 to 1,300,000 distinct CDR3 sequences; 40% to 45% are singletons.

The receptor's source is a woman in her sixties or seventies in good health. V usage is TRBV20-1 and J usage is TRBJ2-7, with 7 positions matching TRBD1. The sample consisted of blood. CDR3: CSARDPTGFNEQYF. CDR3 in DNA: TGCAGTGCTAGAGACCCGACAGGGTTCAACGAGCAGTACTTC.